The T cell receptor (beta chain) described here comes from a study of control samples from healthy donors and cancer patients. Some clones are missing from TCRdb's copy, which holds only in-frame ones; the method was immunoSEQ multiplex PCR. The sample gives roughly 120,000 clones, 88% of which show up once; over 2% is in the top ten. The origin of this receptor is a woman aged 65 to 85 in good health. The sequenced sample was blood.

This CDR3 reads CASSPGPVAGALPYNEQFF. The CDR3 DNA is TGTGCCAGCAGCCCAGGCCCCGTAGCGGGGGCCCTTCCTTACAATGAGCAGTTCTTC. The chain joins TRBV13 to TRBJ2-1; 9 positions agree with TRBD2. CDR1 is PRHDT, CDR2 FYEKMQ, per germline (reference sequence). The CDR3 sequence is 19 residues long. Trimming cost V 5 bases and J 4 bases; bases outside gene matches: 18.